This TCR beta chain was captured in a study of control samples from healthy donors and cancer patients. Some clones are missing from TCRdb's copy, which holds only in-frame ones; the method was immunoSEQ multiplex PCR. The sample has over 100,000 clones, roughly 89% seen once. Germline CDR1 MNHEY, CDR2 SVGAGI. The CDR3 covers 12 residues. Trimming left V 8 bases short and J 1 base short, with 8 bases between. This TCR came from a woman between 50 and 59 years old in good health. The gene calls are TRBV6-5 and TRBJ1-1; no clear D gene. The sequencing sample was made of blood. CDR3 in DNA: TGTGCCAGCTCACTGACGAACACTGAAGCTTTCTTT. This encodes CASSLTNTEAFF.